These 18 T cell receptor beta chains share one sample of origin, sequenced in a study of shared clonotypes between healthy human individuals. Produced via immunoSEQ multiplex PCR; TCRdb's table is partial and in-frame only. This table holds 2 million to 2.5 million clones, 92% found once. The material sequenced was naive CD4+ T cells from PBMCs. Subset specified: CD45RA+ positively selected. These receptors all stem from a man between 18 and 35 years old in good health. Some clones in this sample may be carry-over from other donors' samples.

The rearrangement uses TRBV18 and TRBJ2-3, with a possible D match to TRBD1 (6 bases). In germline, CDR1 is KGHSH, CDR2 LQKENI. Trimming cost V 6 bases and J 6 bases, with 13 bases left between them. This CDR3 region has 13 residues. The CDR3 DNA reads as TGTGCCAGCTCCGAGCGGACAGCCGATACGCAGTATTTT. It is translated as CASSERTADTQYF.

The CDR3 DNA sequence: TGTGCCAGCAGTACTGATCTCCAGGGCACTGAAGCTTTCTTT. This gives the protein CASSTDLQGTEAFF. The V call is TRBV6-6, the J call TRBJ1-1, with TRBD1 as a possible D gene (5 bases). This CDR3 spans 14 amino acids. The V end was cut by 5 bases, the J end by 4 bases, with 14 bases between. Germline CDR1 reads MNHNY; CDR2 reads SVGAGI (reference sequence).

The rearrangement uses TRBV19 and TRBJ2-2, with a weak D call TRBD2 (6 bases). This CDR3 has 14 amino acids. V was trimmed by 7 bases and J by 8 bases, leaving 17 bases between them. Per germline, CDR1 LNHDA and CDR2 SQIVND (reference sequence). The CDR3, as DNA: TGTGCCAGTAACTCTCACGGGGGACCGGGGGAGCTGTTTTTT. It is translated as CASNSHGGPGELFF. Variable domain in full (rest from reference TRBV19 and TRBJ2-2): DGGITQSPKYLFRKEGQNVTLSCEQNLNHDAMYWYRQDPGQGLRLIYYSQIVNDFQKGDIAEGYSVSREKKESFPLTVTSAQKNPTAFYLCASNSHGGPGELFFGEGSRLTVL.

The chain has TRBV27 and TRBJ2-3, with no clear D. Trimming cost V 5 bases and J 1 base, with 4 bases left between them. The germline gives CDR1 MNHEY, CDR2 SMNVEV (reference sequence). The length of the CDR3 is 12 residues. This CDR3 reads CASSAGTDTQYF. For the CDR3, the DNA is TGTGCCAGCAGTGCTGGCACAGATACGCAGTATTTT.

The chain is built from TRBV7-9 and TRBJ1-2; no reliable D call. V lost 5 bases and J lost 4, with 8 bases in between. Germline lookup yields CDR1 SEHNR and CDR2 FQNEAQ (reference sequence). The CDR3 is 12 residues long. The CDR3 protein is CASSQDTYGYTF. CDR3 nucleotides: TGTGCCAGCAGCCAAGATACCTATGGCTACACCTTC.

The sample holds one count of this clone. V usage is TRBV13 and J usage is TRBJ2-5, with 10 positions matching TRBD1. The CDR3 is 15 residues long. Germline lookup yields CDR1 PRHDT and CDR2 FYEKMQ (reference sequence). V lost 5 bases to trimming and J lost 4 bases; unmatched junction nucleotides: 7. The CDR3 region has the DNA TGTGCCAGCAGCGCCAGACAGGGGGCTGGAGAGACCCAGTACTTC. Its protein is CASSARQGAGETQYF.

This sequence joins TRBV7-6 and TRBJ2-3, with D unresolved. The CDR3 has 12 residues. Trimming left V 1 base short and J 4 bases short, with 3 bases between. CDR1 SGHVS and CDR2 FNYEAQ come from the germline V gene. The CDR3: CASSLVADTQYF. The CDR3 DNA reads TGTGCCAGCAGCTTAGTTGCAGATACGCAGTATTTT.

Comments on this clone: This same CDR3 is encoded by further DNA sequences in the sample. The chain uses TRBV2 and TRBJ1-2; 12 bases map to TRBD1. Germline CDR1 is SNHLY and CDR2 is FYNNEI. The ends lost 6 bases at V and 4 bases at J; junction bases unmatched: 3. CDR3 length: 14 residues. In DNA, the CDR3 is TGTGCCAGCAGCCCGGGACAGGGGGCCTATGGCTACACCTTC. Translated: CASSPGQGAYGYTF.

The chain has TRBV5-1 and TRBJ2-5, with D unclear. This CDR3 comprises 15 residues. The germline gives CDR1 SGHRS, CDR2 YFSETQ. Trimming took off 0 bases at V and 2 bases at J, with 11 bases between the two ends. CDR3 bases: TGCGCCAGCAGCTTGGTTGGATCTAGACAAGAGACCCAGTACTTC. This translates into CASSLVGSRQETQYF.

The chain joins TRBV7-9 to TRBJ1-3; 7 bases fit TRBD1. The CDR3 is 16 amino acids. CDR1 and CDR2 from the germline V gene are SEHNR and FQNEAQ (reference sequence). The V and J ends lost 1 base and 0 bases, in that order; junction bases with no gene match: 3. Here the CDR3 DNA reads TGTGCCAGCAGCTTAGAGACAGGGCGCTCTGGAAACACCATATATTTT. It encodes CASSLETGRSGNTIYF.

The chain links TRBV6-1 to TRBJ2-7; D gene ambiguous. V lost 0 bases and J lost 7, with 13 bases in between. Germline V gives CDR1 MNHNS, CDR2 SASEGT. CDR3 length equals 14 residues. The CDR3 loop reads CASSEAAWSWEQYF. The CDR3 nucleotides are TGTGCCAGCAGTGAAGCGGCGTGGAGCTGGGAGCAGTACTTC.

Concerning this clone itself: The sample contains more than one DNA sequence encoding this CDR3. V usage is TRBV28 and J usage is TRBJ1-2, with 12 bases matching TRBD1. The ends lost 3 bases at V and 8 bases at J; junction bases unmatched: 4. The CDR3 runs 14 residues. Germline V gene data show CDR1 as MDHEN and CDR2 as SYDVKM. CDR3 nucleotides: TGTGCCAGCAGTTTTCGGGACAGGGGGCGAGGCTACACCTTC. Residues: CASSFRDRGRGYTF.

This clone was seen once. The chain has TRBV5-1 and TRBJ2-2; D may be TRBD1 (5 bases). Trimming cost V 4 bases and J 1 base, with 8 bases left between them. The CDR3 runs 14 residues. In germline, CDR1 is SGHRS, CDR2 YFSETQ. The CDR3 is CASSNGQNTGELFF. The CDR3 DNA reads as TGCGCCAGCAGCAACGGACAGAACACCGGGGAGCTGTTTTTT.

This chain uses TRBV30 with TRBJ2-7, with 10 bases fitting TRBD1. Germline-derived CDR1 and CDR2 are GTSNPN and SVGIG (reference sequence). CDR3 length: 15 amino acids. Trimming cost V 4 bases and J 4 bases; bases outside gene matches: 10. The CDR3 region has the DNA TGTGCCTGGACGATGCCGGGACAGGGGCAATACGAGCAGTACTTC. Translation: CAWTMPGQGQYEQYF.

This rearrangement joins TRBV20-1 to TRBJ2-3; D gene ambiguous. Germline CDR1 and CDR2: DFQATT and SNEGSKA (reference sequence). V lost 1 base and J 6 bases, leaving 5 bases between the germline ends. This CDR3 is 11 amino acids long. The CDR3 spells CSARAPDTQYF. CDR3 DNA: TGCAGTGCTAGAGCCCCGGATACGCAGTATTTT.

This chain links TRBV27 with TRBJ2-3; 9 bases map to TRBD2. In germline, CDR1 is MNHEY, CDR2 SMNVEV (reference sequence). V shed 2 bases and J 2 bases; nucleotides not matched to a gene: 2. The CDR3 spans 15 residues. In DNA, the CDR3 is TGTGCCAGCAGTTTAGTAGCGGGAGCCACAGATACGCAGTATTTT. This codes for CASSLVAGATDTQYF.

In the case of this clone: Germline and junction disagree at one end, which may indicate a read error. The genes are TRBV18 and TRBJ1-1; 10 bases are shared with TRBD1. From germline, CDR1 is KGHSH and CDR2 LQKENI. The CDR3 length is 17 residues. In DNA, the CDR3 is TGTGCCAGCTCACCCAGACAGGGGGCCTACGGGAACGCTGAAGCTTTCTTT. Residues: CASSPRQGAYGNAEAFF.

The CDR3 DNA follows: TGTGCCACCAGCAGAGGTCCCGGGACACCAAATGAAAAACTGTTTTTT. It translates to CATSRGPGTPNEKLFF. The V gene is TRBV15, the J gene TRBJ1-4; the D gene is possibly TRBD1 (6 bases). Germline-derived CDR1 and CDR2 are LNHNV and YYDKDF (reference sequence). This CDR3 is 16 amino acids long. Trimming took 1 base from V and 5 from J, leaving 14 bases between them.